This T cell receptor (beta chain) was retrieved from a study of blood T cell repertoires in COVID-19. On the study more broadly: The study drew acute and convalescent COVID-19 samples from the United States, Italy and Spain. Sample material is recorded as cDNA or gDNA derived from T cells, B-cell-depleted T cells, or PBMCs.

V trimming: 6 bases; J trimming: 3 bases; junction bases outside the gene matches: 8. CDR3 size: 15 residues. Germline V gives CDR1 MNHEY, CDR2 SVGEGT. In the original processing: The authors estimated nucleated cell counts from reference gene primer amplification. Clones were sequenced by immunoSEQ multiplex PCR, and TCRdb holds only the in-frame ones, with some missing. Clone size and the V and J calls come from that table; the DNA yielded D and trimming. The sample has around 170,000 clones, around 80% seen once. The sequence derives from a man aged 25 to 45 with active or convalescent COVID-19. Sequencing was performed on peripheral blood. This chain connects TRBV6-2 or TRBV6-3 to TRBJ1-2, with 9 nucleotides matching TRBD1. The CDR3 here is CASSAGTGSDYGYTF. Written as DNA, the CDR3 is TGTGCCAGCAGCGCCGGGACAGGGTCCGACTATGGCTACACCTTC.